The clone carrying this TCR beta chain showed up many times. Its specificity is not known. This entry belongs to a study of neurological immune-mediated disorders. Study findings and constraints: CDR3 amino acid sequences of expanded clones were not shared across subjects, a result suggesting private repertoires in all groups.

Synthesis of cDNA was carried out by template-switch 5'RACE. The reaction used 10-nucleotide random UMIs. TCRdb reanalysed the 5' RACE reads using MiXCR and keeps one entry per CDR3 protein. This sample has roughly 28,000 distinct CDR3 sequences, with approximately 12% found just once. Sample: PBMCs. This sequence was found in a man aged 60 to 75 in good health.

The CDR3 here is CASSALGDTQYF. CDR3 bases: TGTGCCAGCAGCGCGTTGGGAGATACGCAGTATTTT. The chain joins TRBV9 to TRBJ2-3, with D unresolved. Germline values: CDR1 SGDLS, CDR2 YYNGEE. With 3 bases removed from V and 5 bases from J, the gap between germline ends came to 7 bases. CDR3 size: 12 residues. Together with reference TRBV9 and TRBJ2-3, the CDR3 gives the full variable domain: DSGVTQTPKHLITATGQRVTLRCSPRSGDLSVYWYQQSLDQGLQFLIQYYNGEERAKGNILERFSAQQFPDLHSELNLSSLELGDSALYFCASSALGDTQYFGPGTRLTVL.